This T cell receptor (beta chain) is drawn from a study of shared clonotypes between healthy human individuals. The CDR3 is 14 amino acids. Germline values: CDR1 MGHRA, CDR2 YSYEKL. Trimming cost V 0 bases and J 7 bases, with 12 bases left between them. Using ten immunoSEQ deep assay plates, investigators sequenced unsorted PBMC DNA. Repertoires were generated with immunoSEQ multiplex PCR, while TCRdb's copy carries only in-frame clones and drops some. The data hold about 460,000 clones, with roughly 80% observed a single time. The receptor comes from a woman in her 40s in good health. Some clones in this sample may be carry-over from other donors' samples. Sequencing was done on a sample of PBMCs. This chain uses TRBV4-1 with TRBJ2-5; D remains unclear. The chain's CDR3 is CASSQEGSGGTQYF. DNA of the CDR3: TGCGCCAGCAGCCAAGAAGGCAGTGGTGGGACCCAGTACTTC.